Listed here are 24 T cell receptor beta chains from one sample, sequenced in a study of shared clonotypes between healthy human individuals (TCRdb year 2020). Library preparation employed the immunoSEQ multiplex PCR assay. The source is immuneACCESS, and TCRdb retained only in-frame sequences with V and J called. Part of the clones is not carried over; for the studies checked, unresolved V genes explain less than half of this, and the remainder is unexplained. This sample gives about 680,000 clones in total; approximately 79% of them show up just once. The top ten hold 1.5% to 2% of the sample. Sequencing input: memory CD4+ T cells sorted from blood. The cell subset or site label here, explained by the study, means: CD45RA-negative fraction. The receptors were sampled from a woman in her twenties or thirties in good health.

The chain joins TRBV18 to TRBJ1-2; 7 bases agree with TRBD1. There are 12 residues in the CDR3. The germline V gene encodes CDR1 KGHSH and CDR2 LQKENI. Germline trimming cut 5 bases from V and 9 bases from J; bases unmatched to any gene: 6. The CDR3 DNA reads TGTGCCAGCTCATCAGGGGGTGTGAGCTACACCTTC. The encoded protein is CASSSGGVSYTF. Variable domain in full (rest from reference TRBV18 and TRBJ1-2): NAGVMQNPRHLVRRRGQEARLRCSPMKGHSHVYWYRQLPEEGLKFMVYLQKENIIDESGMPKERFSAEFPKEGPSILRIQQVVRGDSAAYFCASSSGGVSYTFGSGTRLTVV.

This clone was seen a single time. The CDR3 loop reads CSAGLAGANEQYF. DNA for the CDR3: TGCAGCGCGGGACTAGCGGGAGCTAACGAGCAGTACTTC. V is TRBV29-1 and J is TRBJ2-7, with TRBD2 matching over 14 bases. V dropped 7 bases and J dropped 5; count of bases not matched to a gene: 4. The CDR3 extends over 13 amino acids. The V gene's germline CDR1 is SQVTM and CDR2 ANQGSEA.

The chain's CDR3 is CASSLIKGAPSSGNTIYF. The CDR3 DNA reads as TGTGCCAGCAGCTTAATTAAAGGGGCTCCCAGCTCTGGAAACACCATATATTTT. The chain couples TRBV11-2 to TRBJ1-3, with D possibly being TRBD1 (5 bases). The CDR3 covers 18 residues. With 2 bases removed from V and 0 bases from J, the gap between germline ends came to 17 bases. Germline loops: CDR1 SGHAT, CDR2 FQNNGV.

V is TRBV20-1 and J is TRBJ2-7; D uncertain. Germline assignment: CDR1 DFQATT and CDR2 SNEGSKA (reference sequence). V was clipped by 5 bases and J by 4 bases, with 9 bases between them. CDR3 size: 11 residues. The DNA for the CDR3 is TGCAGTGCTCCATGGGTATACGAGCAGTACTTC. Protein product: CSAPWVYEQYF.

V and J are TRBV25-1 and TRBJ2-7; TRBD1 matches 8 bases. Germline lookup yields CDR1 MGHDK and CDR2 SYGVNS. V gave up 5 bases and J gave up 1 base; unmatched junction bases: 4. The CDR3 runs 14 residues. The DNA of the CDR3 is TGTGCCAGCAGTCAGACAGGGGTTTCCTACGAGCAGTACTTC. Protein product: CASSQTGVSYEQYF.

The V gene is TRBV6-4, the J gene TRBJ2-4; either TRBD1 or TRBD2 may fit D (5 bases each). The CDR3 is made up of 13 amino acids. Germline CDR1 reads MRHNA; CDR2 reads SNTAGT. Trimming shortened V by 4 bases and J by 4 bases, and 8 bases separated the two germline ends. CDR3: CASSGDGKNIQYF. CDR3 in DNA: TGTGCCAGCAGTGGGGACGGAAAAAACATTCAGTACTTC.

The rearrangement links TRBV15 to TRBJ2-1; 9 bases agree with TRBD2. The trim removed 4 bases at V and 1 base at J, leaving 2 bases unmatched. This CDR3 is 15 amino acids long. Germline V lookup: CDR1 LNHNV, CDR2 YYDKDF (reference sequence). CDR3: CATSNLAGSYNEQFF. In nucleotides, the CDR3 is TGTGCCACCAGCAACCTAGCGGGGTCCTACAATGAGCAGTTCTTC.

The J gene is TRBJ1-1, the V gene TRBV30, with D tentatively TRBD1 (6 bases). V was clipped by 2 bases and J by 1 base, with 11 bases between them. Germline V gene sequence: CDR1 GTSNPN, CDR2 SVGIG (reference sequence). The CDR3 has 14 residues. Written as DNA, the CDR3 is TGTGCCTGGAGTACAGGGTCTCGGAACACTGAAGCTTTCTTT. This codes for CAWSTGSRNTEAFF.

This clone was seen once. The chain is built from TRBV5-1 and TRBJ1-1; possibly TRBD1 for D (5 bases). Looked up from germline, CDR1 is SGHRS and CDR2 is YFSETQ. Between the trimmed V and J ends, which lost 4 bases and 4 bases, there was a span of 14 bases. The CDR3 is made up of 14 amino acids. CDR3 in amino acids: CASSAQGAATEAFF. The CDR3 bases are TGCGCCAGCAGCGCCCAAGGGGCGGCCACTGAAGCTTTCTTT.

The J gene is TRBJ1-5, the V gene TRBV14; possible D gene TRBD1, 6 bases. Germline loops: CDR1 SGHDN, CDR2 FVKESK. V lost 5 bases, J lost 9 bases, and 17 bases lay in between. This CDR3 has 14 residues. In nucleotides, the CDR3 is TGTGCCAGCAGCGATTGGCAGAGGGGGTGGCCCCAGCATTTT. Translation: CASSDWQRGWPQHF. Combining the CDR3 with reference TRBV14 and TRBJ1-5 gives the whole variable domain EAGVTQFPSHSVIEKGQTVTLRCDPISGHDNLYWYRRVMGKEIKFLLHFVKESKQDESGMPNNRFLAERTGGTYSTLKVQPAELEDSGVYFCASSDWQRGWPQHFGDGTRLSIL.

The J gene is TRBJ2-7, the V gene TRBV4-1; no firm D call. V lost 1 base, J lost 3 bases, and 10 bases lay in between. The CDR3 loop spans 14 amino acids. Germline CDR1 and CDR2: MGHRA and YSYEKL. CDR3 sequence (DNA): TGCGCCAGCAGCCAAGCGACAACCAACTACGAGCAGTACTTC. Its protein product is CASSQATTNYEQYF.

V usage is TRBV28 and J usage is TRBJ2-7; 8 bases match TRBD1. V was pared by 5 bases and J by 0 bases, with 6 bases of the junction left unmatched. CDR3 length equals 15 residues. The germline V gene encodes CDR1 MDHEN and CDR2 SYDVKM. The CDR3 sequence: CASSPVDRDSYEQYF. The CDR3 DNA reads as TGTGCCAGCAGTCCTGTGGACAGGGACTCCTACGAGCAGTACTTC. Filled out from reference TRBV28 and TRBJ2-7, the complete variable domain reads DVKVTQSSRYLVKRTGEKVFLECVQDMDHENMFWYRQDPGLGLRLIYFSYDVKMKEKGDIPEGYSVSREKKERFSLILESASTNQTSMYLCASSPVDRDSYEQYFGPGTRLTVT.

The chain links TRBV11-2 to TRBJ1-4, with D tentatively TRBD1 (5 bases). The ends were cut back, 6 bases at V and 5 bases at J, with 16 bases in the middle. Germline CDR1 reads SGHAT; CDR2 reads FQNNGV. The CDR3 spans 15 residues. CDR3 nucleotides: TGTGCCAGCAGTACAAAACCAGGGATAAATGAAAAACTGTTTTTT. This sequence encodes CASSTKPGINEKLFF.

V gene TRBV2 combines with J gene TRBJ2-1; 7 positions match TRBD2. In germline, CDR1 is SNHLY, CDR2 FYNNEI. V was pared by 0 bases and J by 5 bases, with 7 bases of the junction left unmatched. This CDR3 is built from 16 residues. CDR3 DNA: TGTGCCAGCAGTGAAGCGCGGCAGGGAGGGAACAATGAGCAGTTCTTC. Encoded protein: CASSEARQGGNNEQFF.

This clone was detected once. This chain uses TRBV2 with TRBJ1-2; no reliable D call. CDR1 is SNHLY, CDR2 FYNNEI, per germline. CDR3 length: 12 residues. The ends were cut back, 7 bases at V and 7 bases at J, with 13 bases in the middle. CDR3 sequence (DNA): TGTGCCAGCATTAGTTGGGGAGCTGGCTACACCTTC. It specifies CASISWGAGYTF.

This clone was seen just once. V usage is TRBV10-3 and J usage is TRBJ2-5, with 7 bases that match TRBD1. The CDR3 length is 14 residues. The germline CDR1 and CDR2 sequences are ENHRY and SYGVKD. The V and J ends lost 4 bases and 3 bases, in that order; junction bases with no gene match: 5. The CDR3 sequence is CAISGTGTEETQYF. The CDR3 DNA reads TGTGCCATCAGTGGGACCGGGACAGAAGAGACCCAGTACTTC.

The V and J genes are TRBV11-2 and TRBJ1-1, with unresolved D. Germline-derived CDR1 and CDR2 are SGHAT and FQNNGV. The CDR3 covers 14 residues. Deletions cut 3 bases from V and 3 bases from J, with 11 bases between. CDR3 in DNA: TGTGCCAGCAGCTTCCAGTTACAAGACACTGAAGCTTTCTTT. This codes for CASSFQLQDTEAFF.

This sequence joins TRBV4-2 and TRBJ1-1; 12 bases match TRBD1. The junction had 18 bases not matched to a gene; V was cut back by 1 base and J by 3 bases. Germline V gives CDR1 LGHNA, CDR2 YNFKEQ. There are 21 residues in the CDR3. CDR3 sequence reads: CASSQARSGGGTGGLYTEAFF. DNA of the CDR3: TGTGCCAGCAGCCAAGCGAGGTCAGGTGGTGGGACAGGGGGCTTATACACTGAAGCTTTCTTT.

Of note for this clone: Within the sample, other DNA sequences also encode this same CDR3. This rearrangement joins TRBV6-1 to TRBJ1-1; D is possibly TRBD1 (5 bases). Germline values: CDR1 MNHNS, CDR2 SASEGT. The CDR3 is made up of 14 amino acids. With 2 bases removed from V and 2 bases from J, the gap between germline ends came to 9 bases. CDR3 in amino acids: CASSELRTNTEAFF. The CDR3 nucleotides read TGTGCCAGCAGTGAACTGAGGACAAACACTGAAGCTTTCTTT.

Worth noting for this clone: With only one base between it and a far larger clone, this is likely a read error. At the DNA level, this CDR3 is encoded by other sequences in the same sample as well. The chain carries TRBV29-1 and TRBJ2-2; 8 bases fit TRBD1. The germline CDR1 and CDR2 sequences are SQVTM and ANQGSEA. This CDR3 spans 15 amino acids. The CDR3 DNA reads as TGCAGCGTTATCCCCCAGGGGGCGGCCGCCGGGGAACTGTTTTTT. Protein: CSVIPQGAAAGELFF.

This clone came up once. J is TRBJ1-5 and V is TRBV19; the D gene is possibly TRBD1 (6 bases). Germline assignment: CDR1 LNHDA and CDR2 SQIVND (reference sequence). This CDR3 is built from 14 residues. Trimming took 11 bases from V and 6 from J, leaving 20 bases between them. The CDR3 nucleotides are TGTGCCGCCCGGGGGCGATTCGAAGGTCAGCCCCAGCATTTT. Translating gives CAARGRFEGQPQHF.

The chain employs TRBV5-6 and TRBJ2-5, with D possibly being TRBD1 (6 bases). The V end was cut by 6 bases, the J end by 5 bases, with 20 bases between. The germline CDR1 and CDR2 sequences are SGHDT and YYEEEE. The CDR3 has 15 residues. The CDR3 loop reads CASTGRGRRSETQYF. The CDR3 DNA reads as TGTGCCAGCACCGGCAGGGGAAGGCGGTCGGAGACCCAGTACTTC.

The chain joins TRBV6-1 to TRBJ1-2; D remains ambiguous. The CDR3 is 15 residues long. CDR1 is MNHNS and CDR2 is SASEGT in the germline V gene. V lost 0 bases, J lost 1 base, and 9 bases lay in between. CDR3 in amino acids: CASSEAQTNNYGYTF. The CDR3 DNA reads as TGTGCCAGCAGTGAAGCTCAGACTAATAACTATGGCTACACCTTC.

The J gene is TRBJ2-3, the V gene TRBV29-1, with TRBD2 matching 15 bases. V lost 7 bases, J lost 7 bases, and 6 bases stayed unmatched. The V gene's germline CDR1 is SQVTM and CDR2 ANQGSEA. This CDR3 has 14 amino acids. The CDR3 loop reads CSAGLAGGPNTQYF. CDR3 DNA sequence: TGCAGCGCCGGACTAGCGGGAGGGCCAAATACGCAGTATTTT.